The 17 T cell receptor beta chains given below trace back to one sample, sequenced in a study of blood T cell repertoires in COVID-19. This table comes from immunoSEQ multiplex PCR, and its TCRdb copy is limited to in-frame clones, with some not included. The table includes just under 40,000 clones, 75% to 85% detected once. The sample consisted of peripheral blood. The source is a human donor in a cohort sampled during active COVID-19.

Written as DNA, the CDR3 is TGTGCCAGCAGTGAAAGTGGTTTTAGTCAGCCCCAGCATTTT. It translates to CASSESGFSQPQHF. J is TRBJ1-5 and V is TRBV25-1; D is ambiguous. The CDR3 totals 14 residues. Trimming took off 2 bases at V and 6 bases at J, with 11 bases between the two ends. Germline assignment: CDR1 MGHDK and CDR2 SYGVNS.

J is TRBJ2-2 and V is TRBV3-1 (or the pseudogene TRBV3-2); D remains ambiguous. Trimming took off 1 base at V and 6 bases at J, with 9 bases between the two ends. This CDR3 has 14 amino acids. Germline CDR1 LGHDT, CDR2 YNNKEL (reference sequence). CDR3 in DNA: TGTGCCAGCAGCCAAGGGTGGTCGGCCGGGGAGCTGTTTTTT. Translation: CASSQGWSAGELFF.

The rearrangement joins TRBV4-2 to TRBJ1-1; D ambiguous. The V gene lost 0 bases and the J gene lost 1 base, with 3 bases spanning the gap. This CDR3 has 13 residues. Germline V gives CDR1 LGHNA, CDR2 YNFKEQ. CDR3 in amino acids: CASSQDRNTEAFF. DNA for the CDR3: TGTGCCAGCAGCCAAGACCGGAACACTGAAGCTTTCTTT.

This clone was found many times. This chain uses TRBV9 with TRBJ2-3, with 13 positions matching TRBD2. The V gene end was trimmed by 0 bases and the J gene end by 15 bases; junction bases not matched to a gene: 7. The germline gives CDR1 SGDLS, CDR2 YYNGEE. This CDR3 is built from 14 residues. The CDR3 loop reads CASSVETSGGPVYF. The CDR3 DNA reads as TGTGCCAGCAGCGTAGAGACTAGCGGGGGGCCGGTTTATTTT.

This chain joins TRBV6-1 and TRBJ1-2; a possible D gene is TRBD1 (6 bases). The CDR3 is 16 residues long. The V and J ends lost 4 bases and 2 bases respectively, with 17 bases between them. The germline gives CDR1 MNHNS, CDR2 SASEGT. The CDR3 DNA is TGTGCCAGCAGTGCCTATTATTCGGACAGCAACTATGGCTACACCTTC. This encodes CASSAYYSDSNYGYTF.

The CDR3 nucleotides are TGTGCCAGCAGTGGGAGTCATAGCAATCAGCCCCAGCATTTT. Translation: CASSGSHSNQPQHF. The chain employs TRBV2 and TRBJ1-5; D call uncertain. This CDR3 region has 14 residues. The germline CDR1 and CDR2 sequences are SNHLY and FYNNEI. V was pared by 4 bases and J by 0 bases, with 7 bases between.

V usage is TRBV29-1 and J usage is TRBJ2-3, with D possibly matching TRBD2 (5 bases). Germline V gene data show CDR1 as SQVTM and CDR2 as ANQGSEA. The V and J ends lost 5 bases and 3 bases respectively, with 21 bases between them. This CDR3 comprises 16 residues. The CDR3 DNA reads TGCAGCGTTACGGGTGGACCCGGTAGGGAGACAGATACGCAGTATTTT. Amino acids: CSVTGGPGRETDTQYF.

The chain employs TRBV11-3 and TRBJ1-1; D gene unclear. Germline CDR1 is SGHNT and CDR2 is YENEEA. The V gene lost 3 bases and the J gene lost 0 bases, with 5 bases spanning the gap. The CDR3 consists of 13 residues. CDR3 sequence reads: CASSFSMNTEAFF. DNA of the CDR3: TGTGCCAGCAGCTTTTCTATGAACACTGAAGCTTTCTTT.

The chain joins TRBV7-9 to TRBJ1-2, with 8 bases aligning to TRBD1. This CDR3 spans 14 amino acids. Germline V gene data show CDR1 as SEHNR and CDR2 as FQNEAQ (reference sequence). Trimming at V came to 7 bases and at J to 4 bases, leaving 8 bases not matched to a gene. In DNA form, the CDR3 reads TGTGCCAGCACGATAGGACAGGGCGTCTATGGCTACACCTTC. Its translation is CASTIGQGVYGYTF.

This chain connects TRBV15 to TRBJ2-3; no firm D call. Per germline, CDR1 LNHNV and CDR2 YYDKDF (reference sequence). V dropped 1 base and J dropped 4 bases, with 6 bases sitting between them. This CDR3 has 13 residues. DNA for the CDR3: TGTGCCACCAGCAGAGCTCCCCCAGATACGCAGTATTTT. Translation: CATSRAPPDTQYF.

The V gene is TRBV28, the J gene TRBJ1-2, with a weak D call TRBD1 (5 bases). The V gene's germline CDR1 is MDHEN and CDR2 SYDVKM. The V end lost 6 bases, the J end lost 8 bases, and 22 bases lay between the germline ends. The CDR3 sequence is 15 residues long. This chain's CDR3 is CASRPPLRGGNGYTF. CDR3 nucleotide sequence: TGTGCCAGCAGGCCACCTCTTCGGGGGGGTAACGGCTACACCTTC.

V is TRBV29-1 and J is TRBJ2-1, with 9 bases that match TRBD2. The germline CDR1 and CDR2 sequences are SQVTM and ANQGSEA. Trimming removed 3 bases from V and 9 bases from J; junction bases left unmatched: 6. CDR3 length equals 13 residues. The CDR3 DNA reads as TGCAGCGTTGACGAGCGGGGGGTTGGTGAGCAGTTCTTC. Encoded protein: CSVDERGVGEQFF.

The J gene is TRBJ1-1, the V gene TRBV7-2; TRBD1 aligns across 7 bases. The CDR3 is 16 amino acids. J lost 1 base, V lost 2 bases, and 7 bases had no gene match. The V gene's germline CDR1 is SGHTA and CDR2 FQGNSA. Here the CDR3 reads CASSLTGQKTNTEAFF. The CDR3 bases are TGTGCCAGCAGCTTAACGGGACAGAAGACGAACACTGAAGCTTTCTTT.

V and J are TRBV25-1 and TRBJ2-5; possibly TRBD2 for D (6 bases). The CDR3 totals 15 residues. The V end was cut by 7 bases, the J end by 1 base, with 16 bases between. CDR1 is MGHDK, CDR2 SYGVNS, per germline. In nucleotides, the CDR3 is TGTGCCAGCACTAGACGCGGGGTTACCCAAGAGACCCAGTACTTC. This sequence encodes CASTRRGVTQETQYF.

The CDR3 sequence is CASSFRQGNADTQYF. In DNA form, the CDR3 reads TGTGCCAGCAGCTTCAGGCAGGGCAACGCAGATACGCAGTATTTT. This chain uses TRBV11-2 with TRBJ2-3; a weak D match, TRBD1 (5 bases). This CDR3 is 15 amino acids long. Germline CDR1 reads SGHAT; CDR2 reads FQNNGV. Between the trimmed V and J ends, which lost 3 bases and 4 bases, there was a span of 14 bases.

V gene TRBV5-4 combines with J gene TRBJ1-1; D is perhaps TRBD1 (5 bases). Trimming pared 0 bases from V and 3 bases from J, leaving 12 bases between. This CDR3 comprises 15 residues. Per germline, CDR1 SGHNT and CDR2 YYREEE (reference sequence). For the CDR3, the DNA is TGTGCCAGCAGCTTGGCCGTAATGGGGCACACTGAAGCTTTCTTT. The encoded protein is CASSLAVMGHTEAFF. The full variable domain, in which reference TRBV5-4 and TRBJ1-1 provide the parts outside the CDR3, is ETGVTQSPTHLIKTRGQQVTLRCSSQSGHNTVSWYQQALGQGPQFIFQYYREEENGRGNFPPRFSGLQFPNYSSELNVNALELDDSALYLCASSLAVMGHTEAFFGQGTRLTVV.

V is TRBV4-1 and J is TRBJ2-1, with D unclear. V dropped 1 base and J dropped 4 bases, with 8 bases sitting between them. CDR1 and CDR2 (germline): MGHRA, YSYEKL. The CDR3 sequence is 14 residues long. The CDR3: CASSQAVPYNEQFF. The DNA for the CDR3 is TGCGCCAGCAGCCAAGCGGTCCCTTACAATGAGCAGTTCTTC.